This paragraph reports one T cell receptor (beta chain). The antigen remains unidentified. CDR3 length: 15 residues. Germline V gene sequence: CDR1 LNHDA, CDR2 SQIVND (reference sequence). Trimming removed 3 bases at V and 4 bases at J, with 13 bases between. A multiplex PCR was run with 60 Vbeta primers and 13 Jbeta primers. TCRdb keeps only in-frame clones here, not all; method: immunoSEQ multiplex PCR. The table includes about 52,000 clones, approximately 52% detected once. The sample belongs to a study of cytomegalovirus exposure and HLA in healthy donors. Donors consisted of healthy bone marrow donors. This donor lacks a recorded CMV serostatus. Study outcomes and limitations: With further analysis later on, most CMV-associated TCR beta chains appeared HLA-restricted. High sensitivity and specificity were reportedly achieved when the classifier diagnosed cytomegalovirus status.

Sequencing used PBMCs. The TCR originated in a human donor in good health. This rearrangement joins TRBV19 to TRBJ1-5; D remains unclear. The CDR3 loop reads CASSMRSGGNQPQHF. CDR3 DNA sequence: TGTGCCAGTAGTATGAGGTCCGGAGGGAATCAGCCCCAGCATTTT.